Presented here are 24 T cell receptor beta chains from one specimen sequenced in a study of cytomegalovirus exposure and HLA in healthy donors. Researchers ran the PCR with 60 Vbeta and 13 Jbeta primers. The method was immunoSEQ multiplex PCR; TCRdb's version includes in-frame clones alone and lacks a portion of them. Of around 110,000 clones listed, around 61% were seen once; the top ten hold about 2.2%. Sequencing was carried out using PBMCs. These receptors all stem from a woman in her 30s in good health and CMV-seronegative.

J is TRBJ2-7 and V is TRBV30; D not certain. Looked up from germline, CDR1 is GTSNPN and CDR2 is SVGIG (reference sequence). Trimming removed 2 bases at V and 0 bases at J, with 5 bases between. This CDR3 has 12 amino acids. CDR3 in amino acids: CAWSSFSYEQYF. The CDR3, as DNA: TGTGCCTGGAGTTCCTTCTCCTACGAGCAGTACTTC.

The chain joins TRBV9 to TRBJ1-4; D unclear. V dropped 0 bases and J dropped 0 bases, with 12 bases sitting between them. Germline CDR1 and CDR2: SGDLS and YYNGEE. The CDR3 is made up of 17 amino acids. CDR3 nucleotide sequence: TGTGCCAGCAGCGTAGGGCAGTTGGGAGCAACTAATGAAAAACTGTTTTTT. Translating gives CASSVGQLGATNEKLFF.

The V gene is TRBV5-1, the J gene TRBJ1-3, with D unresolved. CDR3 length: 16 amino acids. Trimming stripped 0 bases from V and 0 bases from J, with 10 bases between. Germline V lookup: CDR1 SGHRS, CDR2 YFSETQ. The CDR3 is CASSLANQDSGNTIYF. The DNA for the CDR3 is TGCGCCAGCAGCTTGGCCAATCAGGACTCTGGAAACACCATATATTTT. The full variable domain, with the rest looked up from reference TRBV5-1 and TRBJ1-3, is KAGVTQTPRYLIKTRGQQVTLSCSPISGHRSVSWYQQTPGQGLQFLFEYFSETQRNKGNFPGRFSGRQFSNSRSEMNVSTLELGDSALYLCASSLANQDSGNTIYFGEGSWLTVV.

V and J are TRBV10-3 and TRBJ2-3; TRBD2 is a possible D gene (5 bases). Trimming removed 5 bases at V and 3 bases at J, with 15 bases between. CDR1 is ENHRY and CDR2 is SYGVKD in the germline V gene. The CDR3 runs 15 residues. The CDR3, as DNA: TGTGCCATCAGTTCCCGGGGAGTCGGTACAGATACGCAGTATTTT. This codes for CAISSRGVGTDTQYF.

This clone was picked up a small number of times. The rearrangement uses TRBV5-6 and TRBJ2-2; D unresolved. Germline V gene lookup returns CDR1 SGHDT and CDR2 YYEEEE. This CDR3 region has 13 residues. V lost 3 bases and J 7 bases, leaving 10 bases between the germline ends. CDR3 in amino acids: CASSSYTYGELFF. For the CDR3, the DNA is TGTGCCAGCAGCTCTTACACATACGGGGAGCTGTTTTTT.

This chain connects TRBV2 to TRBJ2-7; tentative D call: TRBD2 (6 bases). The CDR3 runs to 13 residues. Trimming shortened V by 6 bases and J by 8 bases, and 17 bases separated the two germline ends. Germline V lookup: CDR1 SNHLY, CDR2 FYNNEI. For the CDR3, the DNA is TGTGCCAGCAGCGAAAGGGCGGGGCTGCAGCAGTACTTC. Protein sequence: CASSERAGLQQYF.

In this sample, this clone turned up a few times. The J gene is TRBJ2-1, the V gene TRBV25-1; tentatively, D is TRBD2 (6 bases). Germline loops: CDR1 MGHDK, CDR2 SYGVNS. CDR3 length: 17 amino acids. Trimming pared 0 bases from V and 3 bases from J, leaving 15 bases between. CDR3 sequence: CASSEYKPSVGYNEQFF. The DNA for the CDR3 is TGTGCCAGCAGTGAATATAAGCCTAGCGTAGGCTACAATGAGCAGTTCTTC. Looking up the rest from reference TRBV25-1 and TRBJ2-1 gives the full variable domain: EADIYQTPRYLVIGTGKKITLECSQTMGHDKMYWYQQDPGMELHLIHYSYGVNSTEKGDLSSESTVSRIRTEHFPLTLESARPSHTSQYLCASSEYKPSVGYNEQFFGPGTRLTVL.

The CDR3 region has the DNA TGCGCCACGGGTACGGGGGTCTTGAACACCGGGGAGCTGTTTTTT. Translating gives CATGTGVLNTGELFF. This sequence joins TRBV4-1 and TRBJ2-2, with D possibly being TRBD2 (6 bases). V gave up 10 bases and J gave up 1 base, with 16 bases separating them. The CDR3 extends over 15 amino acids. In germline, CDR1 is MGHRA, CDR2 YSYEKL.

The J gene is TRBJ2-3, the V gene TRBV7-6; 9 positions match TRBD1. Unmatched junction bases numbered 9, after V lost 5 bases and J lost 6 bases. Per the germline V gene, CDR1 is SGHVS and CDR2 is FNYEAQ. The CDR3 covers 15 residues. In DNA form, the CDR3 reads TGTGCCAGCAGCGGACAGGGGATCGGGGCTGATACGCAGTATTTT. Its protein is CASSGQGIGADTQYF.

The count of this clone is one. The CDR3 sequence: CASSPGNRNTEAFF. CDR3 in DNA: TGTGCCAGCAGCCCAGGTAACAGGAACACTGAAGCTTTCTTT. The chain couples TRBV9 to TRBJ1-1; D is uncertain. The V gene's germline CDR1 is SGDLS and CDR2 YYNGEE. CDR3 size: 14 residues. V dropped 4 bases and J dropped 1 base, with 11 bases sitting between them.

This clone was detected a few times. The chain employs TRBV28 and TRBJ2-7; D is possibly TRBD1 (6 bases). The CDR3 runs 15 residues. The germline V gene has CDR1 MDHEN and CDR2 SYDVKM. V was shortened by 6 bases and J by 1 base, with 16 bases between the two germline ends. CDR3 coding DNA: TGTGCCAGCAGCTCGGTTGGACAGAAGTCCTACGAGCAGTACTTC. It encodes CASSSVGQKSYEQYF.

The J gene is TRBJ1-1, the V gene TRBV6-5; D uncertain. Germline loops: CDR1 MNHEY, CDR2 SVGAGI. This CDR3 has 13 amino acids. Trimming shortened V by 1 base and J by 2 bases, and 5 bases separated the two germline ends. The CDR3 coding sequence is TGTGCCAGCAGTTACTGGAGAAACACTGAAGCTTTCTTT. Residues: CASSYWRNTEAFF.

The chain carries TRBV27 and TRBJ2-1, with 8 bases lining up with TRBD1. Germline loops: CDR1 MNHEY, CDR2 SMNVEV (reference sequence). The CDR3 loop spans 14 amino acids. J gave up 12 bases and V 6 bases, and 13 bases lay outside the gene matches. The CDR3 DNA sequence: TGTGCCAGCAGGCGATTGACAGGGGATTGGGGGCAGTTCTTC. It codes for CASRRLTGDWGQFF.

The J gene is TRBJ1-5, the V gene TRBV19; 7 bases agree with TRBD1. V shed 5 bases, J shed 5 bases, and the junction held 6 bases outside the gene matches. This CDR3 is built from 14 residues. CDR1 is LNHDA, CDR2 SQIVND, per germline (reference sequence). The DNA of the CDR3 is TGTGCCAGTAGTTTGACAGGGCTTGATCAGCCCCAGCATTTT. Translation gives CASSLTGLDQPQHF. The full variable domain, with the rest looked up from reference TRBV19 and TRBJ1-5, is DGGITQSPKYLFRKEGQNVTLSCEQNLNHDAMYWYRQDPGQGLRLIYYSQIVNDFQKGDIAEGYSVSREKKESFPLTVTSAQKNPTAFYLCASSLTGLDQPQHFGDGTRLSIL.

The chain recombines TRBV28 with TRBJ1-2; D is unresolved. The CDR3 is 14 residues long. Per the germline V gene, CDR1 is MDHEN and CDR2 is SYDVKM. Trimming pared 2 bases from V and 8 bases from J, leaving 15 bases between. CDR3 amino acids: CASSLGGRLRGYTF. DNA of the CDR3: TGTGCCAGCAGTTTAGGAGGAAGGCTTAGAGGCTACACCTTC.

The rearrangement uses TRBV19 and TRBJ2-7; perhaps TRBD2 as D (6 bases). Trimming removed 8 bases at V and 2 bases at J, with 16 bases between. CDR3 length: 14 amino acids. CDR1 and CDR2 from the germline V gene are LNHDA and SQIVND (reference sequence). CDR3 nucleotides: TGTGCCAGTGGGACTGGGACCAACGCCTACGAGCAGTACTTC. This translates into CASGTGTNAYEQYF.

The V call is TRBV7-3, the J call TRBJ1-3; TRBD1 might be the D (6 bases). With 2 bases removed from V and 0 bases from J, the gap between germline ends came to 8 bases. The CDR3 spans 15 residues. Germline V gene data show CDR1 as SGHTA and CDR2 as FQGTGA. In nucleotides, the CDR3 is TGTGCCAGCAGCTTAGGACAGAGCTCTGGAAACACCATATATTTT. This sequence encodes CASSLGQSSGNTIYF.

This clone was recorded a few times. The genes are TRBV5-4 and TRBJ1-4; D possibly corresponds to TRBD1 (5 bases). Germline CDR1 is SGHNT and CDR2 is YYREEE (reference sequence). The CDR3 length is 14 residues. V was cut by 2 bases and J by 6 bases, with 11 bases left in between. This chain's CDR3 is CASSFERGDEKLFF. CDR3 coding DNA: TGTGCCAGCAGCTTTGAACGGGGGGATGAAAAACTGTTTTTT. Together with reference TRBV5-4 and TRBJ1-4, the CDR3 gives the full variable domain: ETGVTQSPTHLIKTRGQQVTLRCSSQSGHNTVSWYQQALGQGPQFIFQYYREEENGRGNFPPRFSGLQFPNYSSELNVNALELDDSALYLCASSFERGDEKLFFGSGTQLSVL.

The sample holds a few counts of this clone. This chain uses TRBV4-3 with TRBJ1-3; TRBD1 matches 9 bases. The ends lost 3 bases at V and 2 bases at J; junction bases unmatched: 5. The CDR3 has 16 residues. The germline gives CDR1 LGHNA, CDR2 YSLEER. DNA for the CDR3: TGCGCCAGCAGCCACAACACAGGGGGCACTGGAAACACCATATATTTT. Its protein is CASSHNTGGTGNTIYF.

The chain recombines TRBV11-2 with TRBJ2-1, with 12 bases aligning to TRBD2. V lost 9 bases, J lost 7 bases, and 7 bases stayed unmatched. Per germline, CDR1 SGHAT and CDR2 FQNNGV. This CDR3 is 14 amino acids long. For the CDR3, the DNA is TGTGCCAGTACGCTAGCGGGAGGGCGTAATGAGCAGTTCTTC. Encoded protein: CASTLAGGRNEQFF.

This chain joins TRBV7-2 and TRBJ1-2, with D perhaps matching TRBD1 (6 bases). Germline V lookup: CDR1 SGHTA, CDR2 FQGNSA. The CDR3 spans 16 residues. V lost 1 base to trimming and J lost 3 bases, with 15 bases between them. The CDR3 DNA is TGTGCCAGCAGCTTAGGGTCTACAGGGCCCCACTATGGCTACACCTTC. Its translation: CASSLGSTGPHYGYTF.

The chain couples TRBV4-3 to TRBJ2-7; 7 bases agree with TRBD1. The CDR3 runs 16 residues. Germline CDR1 reads LGHNA; CDR2 reads YSLEER. Trimming removed 4 bases from V and 3 bases from J; junction bases left unmatched: 12. The CDR3 nucleotides are TGCGCCAGCAGCCTCCAAGGGGGCGGGTCCGGCTACGAGCAGTACTTC. Translating gives CASSLQGGGSGYEQYF.

The chain joins TRBV9 to TRBJ2-2, with a tentative D call TRBD1 (5 bases). Trimming cost V 2 bases and J 0 bases, with 14 bases left between them. In germline, CDR1 is SGDLS, CDR2 YYNGEE. The CDR3 contains 17 residues. CDR3: CASSVARALSNTGELFF. CDR3 DNA sequence: TGTGCCAGCAGCGTCGCCAGGGCCCTATCGAACACCGGGGAGCTGTTTTTT.

The chain combines TRBV7-8 with TRBJ1-2; D remains ambiguous. The CDR3 has 13 amino acids. The germline V gene has CDR1 SGHVS and CDR2 FQNEAQ. V dropped 2 bases and J dropped 5 bases, with 9 bases sitting between them. The CDR3 DNA reads as TGTGCCAGCAGCTTAAACCCAGATTATGGCTACACCTTC. It translates to CASSLNPDYGYTF. The entire variable domain, with the rest obtained from reference TRBV7-8 and TRBJ1-2, is as follows: GAGVSQSPRYKVAKRGQDVALRCDPISGHVSLFWYQQALGQGPEFLTYFQNEAQLDKSGLPSDRFFAERPEGSVSTLKIQRTQQEDSAVYLCASSLNPDYGYTFGSGTRLTVV.